Below are 22 T cell receptor beta chains sequenced from a single sample in a study of post-analysis software for immune sequencing data. Study findings and constraints: A handful of TRBV segments appeared more often in patients than in controls, and TRBV5-6, TRBV5-1 and TRBV20-1 were among these.

cDNA libraries for TCR beta contained unique molecular identifiers. TCRdb fed the PCR reads into MiXCR, producing one record per CDR3 protein. The sample holds about 820,000 distinct CDR3 sequences; approximately 50% are singletons and the top ten take over 4%. Antigens of these TCRs are unknown. Source material: blood. The receptors here all came from a girl aged 10 to 17 with multiple sclerosis.

This clonotype was observed a few times. The CDR3 coding sequence is TGTGCCACCAGCAGAGTGTTAACAGTCCAAGAGACCCAGTACTTC. This gives the protein CATSRVLTVQETQYF. This chain uses TRBV15 with TRBJ2-5, with D unclear. The CDR3 is 15 amino acids. The V end was cut by 1 base, the J end by 1 base, with 10 bases between. CDR1 is LNHNV and CDR2 is YYDKDF in the germline V gene (reference sequence).

The chain recombines TRBV11-1 with TRBJ1-1, with D maybe TRBD1 (6 bases). Deletions cut 5 bases from V and 4 bases from J, with 20 bases between. Germline V lookup: CDR1 SGHAT, CDR2 FQDESV (reference sequence). The CDR3 runs to 16 residues. This CDR3 is CASSLARGARITEAFF. The CDR3, as DNA: TGTGCCAGCAGCCTGGCGAGGGGGGCGCGGATCACTGAAGCTTTCTTT.

This clonotype was seen a handful of times. The CDR3 sequence is CSASENIAGGGTQYF. The CDR3 DNA sequence: TGCAGCGCCTCAGAGAACATAGCCGGAGGAGGGACCCAGTACTTC. The genes are TRBV29-1 and TRBJ2-5; D perhaps matches TRBD2 (5 bases). The V end was cut by 7 bases, the J end by 7 bases, with 25 bases between. The CDR3 loop spans 15 amino acids. CDR1 SQVTM and CDR2 ANQGSEA come from the germline V gene.

The CDR3 DNA reads as TGCGCCAGCAGCCCGACGCAGGGGGCAAACAATGAGCAGTTCTTC. Translating gives CASSPTQGANNEQFF. The chain uses TRBV5-1 and TRBJ2-1, with TRBD1 identical over 8 bases. Germline CDR1 reads SGHRS; CDR2 reads YFSETQ. Germline trimming cut 4 bases from V and 5 bases from J; bases unmatched to any gene: 8. CDR3 length: 15 amino acids.

The rearrangement joins TRBV24-1 to TRBJ2-3; D gene ambiguous. V was pared by 4 bases and J by 4 bases, with 8 bases between. CDR1 KGHDR and CDR2 SFDVKD come from the germline V gene. The CDR3 length is 13 residues. For the CDR3, the DNA is TGTGCCACCAGTGACCCAAGCGCAGATACGCAGTATTTT. This translates into CATSDPSADTQYF.

This clonotype showed up just once. The chain has TRBV6-2 or TRBV6-3 and TRBJ2-5; D unclear. The J call is doubtful: the DNA matches TRBJ2-7 better. This CDR3 has 15 amino acids. The germline V gene encodes CDR1 MNHEY and CDR2 SVGEGT. The CDR3 region has the DNA TGTGCCAGCAGTTACTCGAGAGTAATTGCCTACGAGCAGTACTTC. Its protein is CASSYSRVIAYEQYF.

This clonotype was seen a single time. The V gene is TRBV10-3, the J gene TRBJ2-5; D perhaps matches TRBD2 (6 bases). V was shortened by 4 bases and J by 4 bases, with 16 bases between the two germline ends. This CDR3 contains 15 residues. Germline assignment: CDR1 ENHRY and CDR2 SYGVKD. In nucleotides, the CDR3 is TGTGCCATCAGTGTACCCGGTGCGGGGTCAGAGACCCAGTACTTC. It yields the protein CAISVPGAGSETQYF.

The chain combines TRBV20-1 with TRBJ1-4; D gene unclear. V was shortened by 0 bases and J by 4 bases, with 9 bases between the two germline ends. The CDR3 runs to 14 residues. Germline lookup yields CDR1 DFQATT and CDR2 SNEGSKA (reference sequence). The CDR3 loop is CSARDGRNNEKLFF. CDR3 nucleotide sequence: TGCAGTGCTAGAGATGGCAGAAATAATGAAAAACTGTTTTTT.

This clonotype was observed a few times. This chain connects TRBV6-2 or TRBV6-3 to TRBJ2-1, with D possibly being TRBD1 or TRBD2 (5 bases each). The CDR3 has 15 amino acids. CDR1 is MNHEY, CDR2 SVGEGT, per germline. Trimming pared 2 bases from V and 3 bases from J, leaving 11 bases between. CDR3 region: CASSYQGENYNEQFF. CDR3 nucleotides: TGTGCCAGCAGTTACCAGGGAGAGAACTACAATGAGCAGTTCTTC.

CDR3 residues: CASSLPGQGCLTDTQYF. CDR3 coding DNA: TGTGCCAGCAGTCTACCGGGACAGGGGTGTCTCACAGATACGCAGTATTTT. The chain employs TRBV6-4 and TRBJ2-3; TRBD1 matches at 10 bases. Trimming cost V 5 bases and J 2 bases; bases outside gene matches: 10. CDR1 and CDR2 (germline): MRHNA, SNTAGT. This CDR3 region has 17 residues.

This chain connects TRBV11-2 to TRBJ2-1, with 11 bases fitting TRBD2. Germline V gene sequence: CDR1 SGHAT, CDR2 FQNNGV. The CDR3 is 15 residues long. Losses at the gene ends were 6 bases for V and 5 bases for J; bases not matched to a gene: 6. The CDR3 reads CASRQGLAEDNEQFF. CDR3 bases: TGTGCCAGCAGGCAGGGACTAGCGGAAGACAATGAGCAGTTCTTC.

Concerning this clonotype itself: One junction end disagrees with the germline gene, perhaps due to a read error. The V call is TRBV7-3, the J call TRBJ1-1; 7 bases align to TRBD1. Per the germline V gene, CDR1 is SGHTA and CDR2 is FQGTGA. This CDR3 has 15 amino acids. In DNA, the CDR3 is TGCGCCAGCAGCGCTACGGGACAGCCGAACACTGAAGCTTTCTTT. The encoded protein is CASSATGQPNTEAFF.

The chain joins TRBV20-1 to TRBJ2-1; TRBD2 matches at 11 bases. Germline lookup yields CDR1 DFQATT and CDR2 SNEGSKA (reference sequence). CDR3 size: 14 residues. V dropped 5 bases and J dropped 4; count of bases not matched to a gene: 4. This CDR3 is CSASSGGLYNEQFF. CDR3 sequence (DNA): TGCAGTGCTTCTAGCGGGGGGTTGTACAATGAGCAGTTCTTC.

The rearrangement uses TRBV5-1 and TRBJ1-1; unclear D gene. Trimming stripped 4 bases from V and 1 base from J, with 8 bases between. This CDR3 has 13 residues. CDR1 and CDR2 (germline): SGHRS, YFSETQ. The CDR3 DNA sequence: TGCGCCAGCAGCGCTACACCGAACACTGAAGCTTTCTTT. It codes for CASSATPNTEAFF.

V usage is TRBV12-3 or TRBV12-4 and J usage is TRBJ1-5; perhaps TRBD1 as D (5 bases). V gave up 5 bases and J gave up 4 bases, with 12 bases separating them. This CDR3 has 14 amino acids. The CDR3 coding sequence is TGTGCCAGCAGTCCGGGACCCGGAAATCAGCCCCAGCATTTT. This encodes CASSPGPGNQPQHF.

The CDR3 DNA reads as TGTGCCAGCAGCCAAGATGGGGCGGGATACAATGAGCAGTTCTTC. Encoded protein: CASSQDGAGYNEQFF. The chain joins TRBV14 to TRBJ2-1; possible D gene TRBD2, 6 bases. The CDR3 is made up of 15 amino acids. From germline, CDR1 is SGHDN and CDR2 FVKESK. The germline V and J ends were trimmed by 0 bases and 4 bases, with 10 bases remaining between them.

The count of this clonotype is one. The rearrangement uses TRBV27 and TRBJ2-1, with a possible D match to TRBD2 (6 bases). The CDR3 runs to 14 residues. Trimming took off 1 base at V and 6 bases at J, with 10 bases between the two ends. The germline gives CDR1 MNHEY, CDR2 SMNVEV (reference sequence). CDR3 in amino acids: CASSLWSGSNEQFF. The CDR3 DNA reads as TGTGCCAGCAGTTTATGGTCCGGGAGCAATGAGCAGTTCTTC.

The table lists this clonotype with a few counts. V is TRBV6-2 or TRBV6-3 and J is TRBJ2-1; D might be TRBD1 (6 bases). CDR1 and CDR2 (germline): MNHEY, SVGEGT. This CDR3 contains 11 residues. Trimming took 6 bases from V and 13 from J, leaving 13 bases between them. Here the CDR3 DNA reads TGTGCCAGCAGGCGCACAGGGTTACAGTTCTTC. Its protein product is CASRRTGLQFF.

CDR3 sequence: CASSPIAGGYTDTQYF. CDR3 nucleotides: TGTGCCAGCAGCCCGATAGCGGGGGGCTACACAGATACGCAGTATTTT. The chain carries TRBV5-6 and TRBJ2-3, with 10 bases matching TRBD2. Germline lookup yields CDR1 SGHDT and CDR2 YYEEEE. Losses at the gene ends were 4 bases for V and 2 bases for J; bases not matched to a gene: 7. The CDR3 is 16 amino acids.

This clonotype was seen a few times. The gene calls are TRBV20-1 and TRBJ2-1, with D perhaps matching TRBD2 (6 bases). With 0 bases removed from V and 0 bases from J, the gap between germline ends came to 9 bases. The length of the CDR3 is 15 residues. Per the germline V gene, CDR1 is DFQATT and CDR2 is SNEGSKA (reference sequence). The DNA for the CDR3 is TGCAGTGCTAGAGATGGGGGGAGCTCCTACAATGAGCAGTTCTTC. Protein: CSARDGGSSYNEQFF.

The chain employs TRBV4-2 and TRBJ2-5; D gene uncertain. Germline lookup yields CDR1 LGHNA and CDR2 YNFKEQ. The CDR3 covers 13 residues. The V end was cut by 0 bases, the J end by 2 bases, with 4 bases between. The CDR3 spells CASSQDGQETQYF. CDR3 in DNA: TGTGCCAGCAGCCAAGATGGGCAAGAGACCCAGTACTTC.

This chain uses TRBV29-1 with TRBJ1-2; maybe TRBD1 (5 bases). Trimming cost V 6 bases and J 7 bases, with 12 bases left between them. Per germline, CDR1 SQVTM and CDR2 ANQGSEA. The CDR3 covers 11 residues. CDR3 residues: CSVVGHSGYTF. The CDR3 bases are TGCAGCGTGGTCGGACACTCTGGCTACACCTTC. Full variable domain (outside the CDR3, taken from reference TRBV29-1 and TRBJ1-2): SAVISQKPSRDICQRGTSLTIQCQVDSQVTMMFWYRQQPGQSLTLIATANQGSEATYESGFVIDKFPISRPNLTFSTLTVSNMSPEDSSIYLCSVVGHSGYTFGSGTRLTVV.